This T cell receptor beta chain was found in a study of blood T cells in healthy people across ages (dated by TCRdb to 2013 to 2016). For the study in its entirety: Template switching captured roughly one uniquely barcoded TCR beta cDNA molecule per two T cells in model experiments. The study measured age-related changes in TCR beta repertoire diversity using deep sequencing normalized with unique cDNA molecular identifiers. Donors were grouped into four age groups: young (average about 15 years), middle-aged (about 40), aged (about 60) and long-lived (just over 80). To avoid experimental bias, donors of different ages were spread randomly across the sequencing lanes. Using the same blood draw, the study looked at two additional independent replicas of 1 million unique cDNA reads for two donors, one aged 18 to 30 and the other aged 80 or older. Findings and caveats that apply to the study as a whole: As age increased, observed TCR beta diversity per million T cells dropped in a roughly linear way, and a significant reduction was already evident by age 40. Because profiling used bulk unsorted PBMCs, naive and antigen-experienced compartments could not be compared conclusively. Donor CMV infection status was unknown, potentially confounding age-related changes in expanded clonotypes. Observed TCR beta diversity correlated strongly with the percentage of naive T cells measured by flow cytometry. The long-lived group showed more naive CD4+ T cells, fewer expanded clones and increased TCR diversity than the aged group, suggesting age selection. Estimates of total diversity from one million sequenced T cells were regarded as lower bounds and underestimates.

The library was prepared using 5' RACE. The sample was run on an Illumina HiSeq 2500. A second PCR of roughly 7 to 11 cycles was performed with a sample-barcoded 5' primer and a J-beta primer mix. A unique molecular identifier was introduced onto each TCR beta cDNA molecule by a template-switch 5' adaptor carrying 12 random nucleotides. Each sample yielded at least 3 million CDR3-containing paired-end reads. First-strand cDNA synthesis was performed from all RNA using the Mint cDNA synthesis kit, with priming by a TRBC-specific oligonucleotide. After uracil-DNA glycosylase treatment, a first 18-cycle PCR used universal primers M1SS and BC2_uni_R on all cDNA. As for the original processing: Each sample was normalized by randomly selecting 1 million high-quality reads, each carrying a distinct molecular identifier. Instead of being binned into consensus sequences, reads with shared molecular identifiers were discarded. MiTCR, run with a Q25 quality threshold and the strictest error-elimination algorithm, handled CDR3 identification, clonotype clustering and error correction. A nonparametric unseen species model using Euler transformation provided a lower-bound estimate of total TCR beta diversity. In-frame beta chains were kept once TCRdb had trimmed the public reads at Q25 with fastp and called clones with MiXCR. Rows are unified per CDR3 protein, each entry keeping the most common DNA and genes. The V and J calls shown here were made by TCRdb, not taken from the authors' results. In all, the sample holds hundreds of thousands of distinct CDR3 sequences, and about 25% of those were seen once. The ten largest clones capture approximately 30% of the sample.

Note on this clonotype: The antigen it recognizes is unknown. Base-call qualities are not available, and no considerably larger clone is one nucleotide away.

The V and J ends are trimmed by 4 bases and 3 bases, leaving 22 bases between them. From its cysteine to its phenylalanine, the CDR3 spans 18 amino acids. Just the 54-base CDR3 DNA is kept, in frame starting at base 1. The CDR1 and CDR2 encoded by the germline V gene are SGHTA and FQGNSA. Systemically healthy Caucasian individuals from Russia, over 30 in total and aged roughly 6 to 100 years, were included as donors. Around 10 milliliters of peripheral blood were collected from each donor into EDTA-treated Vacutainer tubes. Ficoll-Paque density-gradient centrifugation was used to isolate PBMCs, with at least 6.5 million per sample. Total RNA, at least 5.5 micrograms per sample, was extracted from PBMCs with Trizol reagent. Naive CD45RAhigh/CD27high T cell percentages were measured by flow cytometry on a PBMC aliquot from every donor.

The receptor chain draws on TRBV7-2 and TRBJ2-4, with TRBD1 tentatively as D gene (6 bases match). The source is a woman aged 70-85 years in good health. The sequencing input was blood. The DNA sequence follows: TGTGCCAGCAGCTCAACCCCTAGGGGGATAACTTACAAAAACATTCAGTACTTC. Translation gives CASSSTPRGITYKNIQYF.